This TCR beta chain was sequenced during a study of cytomegalovirus exposure and HLA in healthy donors (dated by TCRdb to the late 2010s). As for the study more broadly: An earlier analysis of some 500 of the donors reported 250 to 350 Gb of sequence data and around 110 million unique TCR beta sequences from about 200 million T cells. An early release covering over 500 HLA-typed donors comprised about 300 gigabases of sequencing data and 85 million to 100 million unique TCR sequences. Among the roughly 400 genotyped donors, approximately 82% belonged to the genetic ancestry cluster associated with self-reported Caucasian donors. The aim of the study was to test whether cataloging public T cell receptors could identify signatures of past pathogen exposure. The study used immunosequencing to profile the T cell repertoires of approximately 630 subjects and linked those repertoires to cytomegalovirus serostatus. Along with the approximately 700-subject first cohort, a separate validation cohort of over a hundred different subjects was used. The study combined high-throughput TCR immunosequencing, statistical association of individual TCRs with disease status, and machine learning to predict cytomegalovirus infection status. To study patterns of TCR occurrence, a later analysis re-analyzed previously published TCR beta repertoires from hundreds of donors and added high-resolution HLA genotyping. Rather than using new phenotypic data, the later analysis identified candidate immune exposures from TCR beta sequences and from how often those sequences occurred across donors. To decide whether each TCR beta V gene segment behaved as functional or pseudogenic, an earlier analysis of 587 of the donors relied on high-throughput TCR beta sequencing. Alongside the repertoire data, information on donor age, sex, ethnicity and CMV serostatus was compiled. A later genetic analysis used genome-wide SNP genotypes for 398 of the 666 donors, treating that subset as a discovery cohort. Every repertoire in the discovery cohort had been generated on one and the same sequencing platform. HLA typing included class I and class II loci at four-digit resolution. The number of typed donors differed by locus: about 629-640 for A, B, C, DRB1 and DQB1; 500 to 550 for DQA1; about 600 for DPA1; and about 450 for DPB1. Several DR-DQ haplotypes were handled as single units for association and clustering because linkage in the cohort was strong. Among a few hundred genotyped donors of the cohort, an average of 235,054 unique TCR beta nucleotide sequences were sequenced per donor, approximately 20% of them non-productive.

Remarks on this clone: Its antigen is not yet known. No much larger clone exists at a distance of one base, and base qualities are not known.

The library was produced with the immunoSEQ multiplex PCR assay. For the multiplex PCR, a mixture combining 60 forward primers for TCR Vbeta segments and 13 reverse primers for TCR Jbeta segments was used. The CDR3 region of rearranged TCR beta genes was amplified from genomic DNA with a multiplex PCR assay. The amplified TCR beta libraries were sequenced on the Illumina HiSeq System as 87-base-pair reads. Regarding the original processing steps: A later analysis counted some 80 million unique TCR beta chains across the 640 or so repertoires, and around 9.9 million of these chains were shared by at least two donors. Raw reads were error-corrected and collapsed into unique sequences with a nearest-neighbor algorithm that merged closely related sequences to remove PCR and sequencing errors. To assign V, D and J gene segments, CDR3 sequences were aligned to IMGT reference sequences. For a sequence to be retained, a match of at least six nucleotides was required to both a V gene segment and a J gene segment. A rearrangement counted as productive if the CDR3 had no stop codons and remained in frame with V and J, and every other rearrangement counted as non-productive. Following IMGT convention, CDR3 was defined as the stretch from the second conserved V-encoded cysteine to the conserved J-encoded phenylalanine. In an earlier analysis of approximately 590 of the donors, sequences lacking an unambiguous match to a single V gene segment were excluded. An earlier analysis of a few hundred of the donors called V segments functional above 56.7% productive rearrangements and segregating when the between-donor standard deviation exceeded 5%. A statistical classification framework was built for diagnosing cytomegalovirus status from the catalog of TCR beta chain sequences. A later analysis assigned V and J genes by comparing TCR nucleotide sequences with IMGT/GENE-DB human TR gene sequences. A later analysis assigned CDR3 sequences and most-parsimonious VDJ recombination scenarios with the TCRdist pipeline. A later analysis defined each TCR beta chain by its CDR3 amino acid sequence plus V-gene family, and excluded reads lacking a unique V-gene family. A later analysis removed over 500 highly shared, low-generation-probability nucleotide sequences to deal with suspected cross-contamination and a sequencing artifact. In a later analysis, a clonal expansion index for each public chain was calculated from normalized within-repertoire ranks of inferred template counts. Generation probabilities in a later analysis came from a VDJ recombination model fitted to out-of-frame rearrangements, and those results were checked against IGoR. In a later analysis, hypergeometric tests were used to score TCR-TCR, TCR-HLA and TCR-CMV co-occurrence, with a repertoire-size bias correction applied to TCR pairs. A later analysis estimated false discovery rates by permuting HLA or CMV assignments 20 times. In a later analysis, co-occurring TCRs were grouped with DBSCAN, and TCRdist sequence similarity was added when clustering was performed within HLA-allele-positive subsets. Repertoires with fewer than 30,000 or more than 120,000 public chains, plus five repertoires with anomalous nucleotide sharing, were excluded from co-occurrence clustering. TCRdb took this table from immuneACCESS and kept in-frame rearrangements with V and J called. Such tables lack part of the clones; where checked against another copy, unresolved V genes explain under half of the gap, and the rest is unexplained. For V, J and clone size, that table is used; D and trimming come from the DNA. For this sample there are 100,000 to 150,000 clones; about four fifths appear just once. The ten largest clones add up to about 3.5% of the sample.

The paper as a whole reports these results and caveats: While some public TCRs were present in many individuals, most TCR sequences turned up only very rarely across donors. Strong co-occurrence of HLA alleles, especially DR and DQ, made assigning TCR associations to individual alleles difficult. In both the original and validation cohorts, the classifier was reported to diagnose cytomegalovirus status with high specificity and sensitivity. It was suggested by the authors that the approach could potentially be generalized to other disease states and immunological phenotypes. At a false discovery rate of 0.05, a later analysis linked around 15,000 TCR beta sequences to specific HLA alleles. The study listed 150 to 200 TCR beta chains as associated with cytomegalovirus. In vitro tests confirmed that a few of the cytomegalovirus-associated TCR beta chains recognize cytomegalovirus antigens. Several of the top co-occurrence clusters appeared to be linked to parvovirus B19, influenza, CMV and Epstein-Barr virus, according to a later analysis. In an earlier analysis of 587 of the donors, most TCR beta V segments were observed in productive rearrangements about 90% or about 30% of the time, broadly matching IMGT annotations. A further reported finding was that TCR beta sequences accurately predicted the HLA-A and HLA-B alleles for most subjects in the first cohort. Only TCR beta chains were sequenced in this cohort, and the absence of alpha or paired-chain data limited detectable features. According to a later analysis, most CMV-associated TCR beta chains appeared to be HLA-restricted, and the HLA associations seemed to be driven largely by CMV exposure. An association between a missense DCLRE1C variant and V-gene and J-gene trimming of TCR beta chains was found in a later genetic analysis and replicated in an independent cohort. HLA typing was unavailable for some donors at each locus, so association tests used only the typed subset. In a later analysis, HLA-associated TCR beta chains were found to be more clonally expanded and to have lower generation probabilities than equally common non-associated chains. The only immune exposure information available for the cohort was CMV serostatus. Some IMGT-functional V segments, including TRBV6-2 and TRBV6-3, could not be distinguished by the 87-base-pair reads and were therefore excluded. In a later analysis, TCR association rates were found to vary across HLA loci, with the most associated TCRs seen for DRB1 alleles and the fewest for HLA-C alleles. Linkage disequilibrium might explain the correlated functional status among segregating V segments, but an unknown experimental factor could not be ruled out. Because counts were too low, under 20 rarely observed V segments, including chromosome 9 orphons, were left out of the earlier analysis of about 620 of the donors. Roughly uniform sequencing depth across donors was assumed in presence/absence analyses, although this assumption may not hold. A cluster of highly shared sequence variants was judged likely to represent a technical artifact of the sequencing pipeline. According to a later genetic analysis, donors in an Asian-associated ancestry cluster had fewer N-insertions in productive TCRs than the roughly 670-donor mean.

The cohort consisted of hundreds of healthy bone marrow donors. At the time of sampling, all cohort members were nominally healthy, though unrecorded immune exposures were likely present. The donor tested CMV seropositive and was one of the 289 seropositive cohort members. A peripheral blood sample was provided by each donor, and peripheral blood mononuclear cells were used for TCR beta sequencing. Genomic DNA was extracted from the blood cell samples with the Qiagen DNeasy Blood Extraction Kit. The CDR3, from cysteine to phenylalanine, totals 14 residues. Only the CDR3 portion is preserved as DNA: 42 bases, with reading frame beginning at the first base. CDR1 LGHNA and CDR2 YNFKEQ were looked up in the germline V gene. V loses 1 base, J loses 5 bases, and the germline ends lie 8 bases apart.

Recombination joined TRBV4-2 with TRBJ2-2; the D gene cannot be named for sure. The sequence derives from a woman aged 40 to 50 in good health and CMV-seropositive. Sample: PBMCs. The nucleotide sequence reads as follows: TGTGCCAGCAGCCAAGTCGGTCAAACCGGGGAGCTGTTTTTT. Its translation reads: CASSQVGQTGELFF.